The text below deals with one T cell receptor beta chain. As yet, its antigen is unknown. One end of the junction fails to match germline, which may point to a read error. Germline V gives CDR1 SGHNT, CDR2 YYREEE (reference sequence). The CDR3 spans 16 residues. Several immunoSEQ 96-well plates shared each subset's DNA, each plate a replicate. Profiling relied on immunoSEQ multiplex PCR, and the TCRdb table lists in-frame clones only, not all of them. The table shows 1,400,000 or so clones, with approximately 98.5% occurring only once. The sample comes from a study of shared clonotypes between healthy human individuals. Overall study: With ages of 18 to 49, the donors were a couple of women and a few men.

Regarding the study as a whole: In contrast to clonotypes shared by all four donors, non-shared clonotypes had lower generation probabilities.

Sequenced material: naive CD4+ T cells sorted from blood. Specified subset: CD45RA+ positively selected. The chain has TRBV5-4 and TRBJ2-7; the match to TRBD2 covers 10 bases. This receptor was identified in a man aged 30 to 39 in good health. In DNA, the CDR3 is TGTGCCAGCAGCTCGCTCAAGCGGGAGGGCTCCGACGAGCAGTACTTC. Translated: CASSSLKREGSDEQYF.